The source of this TCR beta chain is a study of blood T cell repertoires in COVID-19. Per the authors' pipeline: Amplification of reference gene primers was used by the study to estimate nucleated cell counts. Sequencing was performed with immunoSEQ multiplex PCR; in TCRdb, only in-frame clones are kept and a portion is missing. That table furnishes V, J and clone size, whereas the DNA furnished D and trimming. This sample has fewer than 250,000 clones, with around four fifths found just once. Germline lookup yields CDR1 KGHSH and CDR2 LQKENI. Trimming at V came to 4 bases and at J to 6 bases, leaving 6 bases not matched to a gene. This CDR3 has 14 residues.

The chain employs TRBV18 and TRBJ2-1, with 7 bases aligning to TRBD1. The clonotype comes from a human donor in a cohort sampled during active COVID-19. Sequenced sample: peripheral blood. The CDR3 sequence is CASSQIDRVNEQFF. CDR3 bases: TGTGCCAGCTCACAAATTGACAGGGTCAATGAGCAGTTCTTC.